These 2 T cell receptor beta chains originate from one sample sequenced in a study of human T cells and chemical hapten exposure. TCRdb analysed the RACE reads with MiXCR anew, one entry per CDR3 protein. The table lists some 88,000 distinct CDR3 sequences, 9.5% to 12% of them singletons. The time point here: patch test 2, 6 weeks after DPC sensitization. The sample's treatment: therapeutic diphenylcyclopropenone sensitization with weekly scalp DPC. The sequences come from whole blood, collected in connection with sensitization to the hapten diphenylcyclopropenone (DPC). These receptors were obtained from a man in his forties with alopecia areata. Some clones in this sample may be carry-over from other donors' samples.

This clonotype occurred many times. CDR3 residues: CASSRQGVTEKLFF. CDR3 coding DNA: TGTGCCAGCAGCCGACAGGGAGTTACGGAAAAACTGTTTTTT. The V and J genes are TRBV3-1 and TRBJ1-4, with 7 bases fitting TRBD1. The CDR3 length is 14 residues. Germline trimming cut 4 bases from V and 8 bases from J; bases unmatched to any gene: 7. The germline V gene has CDR1 LGHDT and CDR2 YNNKEL (reference sequence).

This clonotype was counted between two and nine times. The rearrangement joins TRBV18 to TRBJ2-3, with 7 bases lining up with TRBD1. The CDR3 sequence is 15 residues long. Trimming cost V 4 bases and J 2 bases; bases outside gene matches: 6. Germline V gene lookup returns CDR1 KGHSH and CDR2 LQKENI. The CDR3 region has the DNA TGTGCCAGCTCACGTCGGACAGGATTCACAGATACGCAGTATTTT. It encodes CASSRRTGFTDTQYF.